Listed below are T cell receptor beta chains from one sample, sequenced in a study of T cells of healthy individuals. Via MiXCR, TCRdb re-called the 5' RACE reads, giving one row per CDR3 protein. The sample contains around 53,000 distinct CDR3 sequences, about 15% of which appear only once. The receptors stem from a human donor in good health. The CDR3 runs from the conserved cysteine through the conserved F or W. The D gene is left open where the match is weak. Not every row has a clone size; where given, it reads once, few, many or a size class.

>TRBJ2-2|few|TRBD2|TRBV5-1
TGCGCCAGCAGCCCAGCGGGAGCAACCGGGGAGCTGTTTTTT
CASSPAGATGELFF
>TRBJ2-7|-|TRBD1|TRBV4-1
TGCGCCAGCAGCCAAGGACAGGGAGTCTCCTACGAGCAGTACTTC
CASSQGQGVSYEQYF
>TRBJ2-2|few|TRBD2|TRBV2
TGTGCCAGCAGTGAGAGGACTAGCCACACCGGGGAGCTGTTTTTT
CASSERTSHTGELFF
>TRBJ1-1|few|TRBD1|TRBV10-3
TGTGCCATCAGGGAGGGACAGGCTGAAGCTTTCTTT
CAIREGQAEAFF
>TRBJ1-3|many|-|TRBV7-2
TGTGCCAGCAGCTTAAGAGGGTCTGGAAACACCATATATTTT
CASSLRGSGNTIYF
>TRBJ2-7|-|-|TRBV4-3
TGCGCCAGCAGCCACGACGGGCAGGGTATCAACGAGCAGTACTTC
CASSHDGQGINEQYF
>TRBJ2-1|-|-|TRBV5-1
TGCGCCAGCAGCACGGCCGGGACAGAGCAGTTCTTC
CASSTAGTEQFF
>TRBJ2-7|few|-|TRBV6-1
TGTGCCAGCAGCGCTCGGAGCTACGAGCAGTACTTC
CASSARSYEQYF
>TRBJ2-3|few|TRBD1|TRBV15
TGTGCCACCAGCAGAGGACAGGGCTCTAGCACAGATACGCAGTATTTT
CATSRGQGSSTDTQYF
>TRBJ2-6|-|TRBD2|TRBV6-5
TGTGCCAGCAGCCCCTCTAGCGGGGCTGGGGCCAACGTCCTGACTTTC
CASSPSSGAGANVLTF
>TRBJ1-1|many|-|TRBV24-1
TGTGCCACCAGTGAAGGAGGTGTCGGATTTGAAGCTTTCTTT
CATSEGGVGFEAFF
>TRBJ2-7|-|TRBD1|TRBV5-1
TGCGCCAGCAGCTTTAGACAGGGGGCCTCCGGGTACGAGCAGTACTTC
CASSFRQGASGYEQYF
>TRBJ1-1|many|-|TRBV20-1
TGCAGTGCTAGGAGCCCGGGCTCTGAAGCTTTCTTT
CSARSPGSEAFF
>TRBJ1-4|many|-|TRBV7-2
TGTGCCAGCAGCTTAAAGTTGCGGGGACCGAGGAATGAAAAACTGTTTTTT
CASSLKLRGPRNEKLFF
>TRBJ2-2|many|TRBD2|TRBV6-2/TRBV6-3
TGTGCCAGCAGTTACCTAGCGGGGGGAGCGAACACCGGGGAGCTGTTTTTT
CASSYLAGGANTGELFF
>TRBJ2-7|many|TRBD1|TRBV20-1
TGCAGTGCGACCTCGGACAGGGGGGCCTCCTACGAGCAGTACTTC
CSATSDRGASYEQYF
>TRBJ1-3|-|-|TRBV6-1
TGTGCCAGCAGGCGCTCCGGATCTGGAAACACCATATATTTT
CASRRSGSGNTIYF
>TRBJ2-5|many|-|TRBV2
TGTGCCAGCAGCGTTTCAACAACAGAGACCCAGTACTTC
CASSVSTTETQYF
>TRBJ1-4|once|TRBD1|TRBV4-1
TGCGCCAGCAGCCAGGGGACAGGGGAAAAACTGTTTTTT
CASSQGTGEKLFF
>TRBJ1-1|many|-|TRBV24-1
TGTGCCACCAGTGAGGGAGGATCGCGGACTGAAGCTTTCTTT
CATSEGGSRTEAFF
>TRBJ2-2|many|TRBD2|TRBV30
TGTGCCTCCCCAGTCGGGAGGGTGTACGGCGGGGAGCTGTTTTTT
CASPVGRVYGGELFF
>TRBJ2-1|many|TRBD2|TRBV19
TGTGCCAGTACCCCCAGCGGGAAAGGTCGTCGCAATGAGCAGTTCTTC
CASTPSGKGRRNEQFF
>TRBJ2-1|many|-|TRBV7-2
TGTGCCAGCACCAACCCATATGGGGAGCAGTTCTTC
CASTNPYGEQFF
>TRBJ2-2|many|TRBD2|TRBV20-1
TGCAGTGCTAGAGATATCCAGCGGGGGGGGACCGGGGAGCTGTTTTTT
CSARDIQRGGTGELFF
>TRBJ1-5|-|TRBD1|TRBV6-2/TRBV6-3
TGTGCCAGCAACAAATTTACAGGGGGTCAGCCCCAGCATTTT
CASNKFTGGQPQHF
>TRBJ2-6|many|TRBD2|TRBV3-1
TGTGCCAGCAGCCGAGCGGGAGGGGTATACTCTGGGGCCAACGTCCTGACTTTC
CASSRAGGVYSGANVLTF
>TRBJ2-3|many|-|TRBV7-2
TGTGCCAGCAGCTCGGTTCGGGGTGCAGATACGCAGTATTTT
CASSSVRGADTQYF
>TRBJ1-2|few|-|TRBV5-5
TGTGCCAGCAGCCTGGTTGGGGAGTCCTATGGCTACACCTTC
CASSLVGESYGYTF
>TRBJ2-1|few|TRBD2|TRBV7-8
TGTGCCAGCAGCTTAGTTGGACTAGCGGGGACCAACAATGAGCAGTTCTTC
CASSLVGLAGTNNEQFF
>TRBJ1-5|few|TRBD1|TRBV12-3/TRBV12-4
TGTGCCAGCAGTTCGGGACAGGGGAGCAATCAGCCCCAGCATTTT
CASSSGQGSNQPQHF
>TRBJ2-5|many|TRBD1|TRBV25-1
TGTGCCAGCAGTGAATGGGGGACAGGGGCAGAGACCCAGTACTTC
CASSEWGTGAETQYF
>TRBJ1-2|-|-|TRBV29-1
TGCAGCGTTTTGACAGTGGGCAACGATGGCTACACCTTC
CSVLTVGNDGYTF
>TRBJ2-1|few|-|TRBV6-5
TGTGCCAGCAAGAGGGAGAGGTTCAATGAGCAGTTCTTC
CASKRERFNEQFF
>TRBJ2-2|many|TRBD2|TRBV7-9
TGTGCCAGCAGCCCTCCGTTATTAGCGGGTGTCACCGGGGAGCTGTTTTTT
CASSPPLLAGVTGELFF
>TRBJ2-3|many|TRBD2|TRBV6-1
TGTGCCAGCGTTGGGGGGGACACAGATACGCAGTATTTT
CASVGGDTDTQYF
>TRBJ2-7|few|TRBD1|TRBV6-5
TGTGCCAGCAGTCAGACAGGGTCCCACGAGCAGTACTTC
CASSQTGSHEQYF
>TRBJ2-7|-|TRBD1|TRBV5-6
TGTGCCAGCAGCTCCGGGACAGGGTCCTACGAGCAGTACTTC
CASSSGTGSYEQYF
>TRBJ1-3|few|TRBD1|TRBV6-5
TGTGCCAGCATCGAGGACAGGTCTGGAAACACCATATATTTT
CASIEDRSGNTIYF
>TRBJ1-2|-|-|TRBV5-1
TGCGCCAGCAGCCCTGGGGACACCTGGGGCTACACCTTC
CASSPGDTWGYTF
>TRBJ2-5|many|-|TRBV9
TGTGCCAGCAGCCCCCGTGGGGTTCAAGAGACCCAGTACTTC
CASSPRGVQETQYF
>TRBJ1-2|few|TRBD1|TRBV20-1
TGCAGTGCTCCACCGGGACAGGAGTTCTATGGCTACACCTTC
CSAPPGQEFYGYTF
>TRBJ2-2|-|-|TRBV19
TGTGCCACCCACGTGGGACTCTCGCACACCGGGGAGCTGTTTTTT
CATHVGLSHTGELFF
>TRBJ2-7|many|-|TRBV29-1
TGCAGCGTTAACCGGGACGGGACCTACGAGCAGTACTTC
CSVNRDGTYEQYF
>TRBJ1-1|-|-|TRBV6-2/TRBV6-3
TGTGCCAGCAGTCGTTATGGAAAGGGTATCACTGAAGCTTTCTTT
CASSRYGKGITEAFF
>TRBJ2-3|many|TRBD1|TRBV29-1
TGCAGCGTTGCAACTATCGGACAGGGGCTTAAGTATTTT
CSVATIGQGLKYF
>TRBJ2-7|many|TRBD2|TRBV11-2
TGTGCCAGCAGCTTCCCCCCGGAGGCTAGCGGGAGGGTTAGCTCCTACGAGCAGTACTTC
CASSFPPEASGRVSSYEQYF
>TRBJ2-1|-|-|TRBV20-1
TGCAGTGCTCAGAACATTTACAATGAGCAGTTCTTC
CSAQNIYNEQFF
>TRBJ2-4|few|-|TRBV7-8
TGTGCCAGCAGCTCTATACCGGGACAATCCATTCAGTACTTC
CASSSIPGQSIQYF
>TRBJ2-7|-|-|TRBV29-1
TGCAGCGTTGAAGGTGGACGCAGCGACGAGCAGTACTTC
CSVEGGRSDEQYF
>TRBJ1-5|-|-|TRBV21-1
TGTGCCAGCACCACAGGGGGCAATCAGCCCCAGCATTTT
CASTTGGNQPQHF
>TRBJ1-1|many|-|TRBV7-9
TGTGCCAGCAGCTTAGACGACACTGAAGCTTTCTTT
CASSLDDTEAFF
>TRBJ1-5|-|-|TRBV4-1
TGCGCCAGCAGCATCCCAGGGGGCAATCAGCCCCAGCATTTT
CASSIPGGNQPQHF
>TRBJ2-5|many|-|TRBV5-6
TGTGCCAGCAGCTTGGCAGTGGAGACCCAGTACTTC
CASSLAVETQYF